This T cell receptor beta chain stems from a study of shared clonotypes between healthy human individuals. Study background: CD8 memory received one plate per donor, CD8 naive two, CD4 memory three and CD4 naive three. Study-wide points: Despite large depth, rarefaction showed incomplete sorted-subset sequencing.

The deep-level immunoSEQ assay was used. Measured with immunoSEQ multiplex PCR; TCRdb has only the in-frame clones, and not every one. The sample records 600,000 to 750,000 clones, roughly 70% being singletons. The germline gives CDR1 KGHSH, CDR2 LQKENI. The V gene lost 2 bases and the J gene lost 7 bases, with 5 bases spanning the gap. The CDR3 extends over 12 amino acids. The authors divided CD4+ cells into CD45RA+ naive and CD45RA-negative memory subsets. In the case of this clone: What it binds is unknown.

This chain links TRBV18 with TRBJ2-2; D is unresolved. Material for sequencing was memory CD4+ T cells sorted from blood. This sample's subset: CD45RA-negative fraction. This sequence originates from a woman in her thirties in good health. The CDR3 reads CASSPERGELFF. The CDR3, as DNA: TGTGCCAGCTCACCAGAGCGCGGGGAGCTGTTTTTT.